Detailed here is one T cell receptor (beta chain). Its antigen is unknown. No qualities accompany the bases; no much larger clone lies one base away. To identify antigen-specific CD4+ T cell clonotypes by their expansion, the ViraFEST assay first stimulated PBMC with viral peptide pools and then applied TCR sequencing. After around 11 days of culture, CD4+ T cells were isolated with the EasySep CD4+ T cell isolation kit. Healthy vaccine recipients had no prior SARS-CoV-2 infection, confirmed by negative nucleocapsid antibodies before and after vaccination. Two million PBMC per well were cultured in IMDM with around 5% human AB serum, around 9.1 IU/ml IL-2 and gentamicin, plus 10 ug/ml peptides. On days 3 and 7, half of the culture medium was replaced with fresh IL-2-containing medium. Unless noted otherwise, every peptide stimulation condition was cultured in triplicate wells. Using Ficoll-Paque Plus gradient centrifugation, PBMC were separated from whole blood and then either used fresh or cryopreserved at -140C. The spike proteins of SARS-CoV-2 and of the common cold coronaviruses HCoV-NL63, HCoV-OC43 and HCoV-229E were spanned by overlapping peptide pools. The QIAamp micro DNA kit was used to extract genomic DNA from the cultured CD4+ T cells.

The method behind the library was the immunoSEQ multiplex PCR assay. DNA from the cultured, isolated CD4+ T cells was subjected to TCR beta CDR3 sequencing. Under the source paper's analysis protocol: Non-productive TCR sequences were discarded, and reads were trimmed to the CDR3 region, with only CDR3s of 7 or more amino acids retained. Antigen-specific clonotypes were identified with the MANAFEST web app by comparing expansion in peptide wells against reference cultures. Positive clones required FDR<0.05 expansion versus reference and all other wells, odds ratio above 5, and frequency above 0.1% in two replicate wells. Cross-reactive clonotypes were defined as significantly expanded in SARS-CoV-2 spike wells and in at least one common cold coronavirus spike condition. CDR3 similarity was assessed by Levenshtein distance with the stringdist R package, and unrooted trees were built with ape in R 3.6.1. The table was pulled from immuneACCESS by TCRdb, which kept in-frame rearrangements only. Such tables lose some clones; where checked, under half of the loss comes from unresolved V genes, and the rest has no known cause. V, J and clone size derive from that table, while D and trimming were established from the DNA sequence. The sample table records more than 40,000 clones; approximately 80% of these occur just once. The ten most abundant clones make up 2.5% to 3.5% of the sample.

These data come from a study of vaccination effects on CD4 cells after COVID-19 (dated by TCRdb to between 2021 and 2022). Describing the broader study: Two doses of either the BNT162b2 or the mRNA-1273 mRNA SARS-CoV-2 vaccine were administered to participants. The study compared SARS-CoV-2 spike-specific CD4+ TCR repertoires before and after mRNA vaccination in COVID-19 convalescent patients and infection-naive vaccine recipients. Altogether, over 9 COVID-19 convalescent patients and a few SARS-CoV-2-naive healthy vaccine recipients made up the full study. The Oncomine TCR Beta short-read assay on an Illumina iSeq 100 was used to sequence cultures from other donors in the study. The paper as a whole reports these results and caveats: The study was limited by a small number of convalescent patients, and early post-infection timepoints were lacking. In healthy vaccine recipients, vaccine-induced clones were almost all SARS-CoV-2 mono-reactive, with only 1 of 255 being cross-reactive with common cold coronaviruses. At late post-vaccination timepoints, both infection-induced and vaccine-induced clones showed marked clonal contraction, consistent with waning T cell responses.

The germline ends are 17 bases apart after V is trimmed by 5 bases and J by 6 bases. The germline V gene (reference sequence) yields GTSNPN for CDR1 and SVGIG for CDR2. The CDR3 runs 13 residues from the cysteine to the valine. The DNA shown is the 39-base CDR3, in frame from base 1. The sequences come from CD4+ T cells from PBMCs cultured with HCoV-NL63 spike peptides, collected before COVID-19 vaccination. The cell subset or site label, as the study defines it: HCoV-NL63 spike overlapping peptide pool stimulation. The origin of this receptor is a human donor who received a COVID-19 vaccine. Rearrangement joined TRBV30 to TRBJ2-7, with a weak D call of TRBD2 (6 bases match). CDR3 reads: CAWARFSGGEQYV. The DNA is TGTGCCTGGGCCCGTTTTAGCGGAGGCGAGCAGTACGTC.